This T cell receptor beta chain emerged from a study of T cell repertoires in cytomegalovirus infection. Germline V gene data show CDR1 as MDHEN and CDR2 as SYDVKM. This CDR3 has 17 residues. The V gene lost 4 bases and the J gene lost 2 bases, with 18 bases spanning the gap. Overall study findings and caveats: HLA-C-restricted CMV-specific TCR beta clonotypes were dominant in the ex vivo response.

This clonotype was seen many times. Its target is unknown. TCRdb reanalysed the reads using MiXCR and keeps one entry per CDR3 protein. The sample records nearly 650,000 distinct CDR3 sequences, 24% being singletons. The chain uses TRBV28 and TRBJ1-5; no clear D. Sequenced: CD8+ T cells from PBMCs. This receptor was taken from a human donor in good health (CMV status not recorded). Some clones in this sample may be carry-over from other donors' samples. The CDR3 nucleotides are TGTGCCAGCAGTTCCTCGGTCGGTACAAATCGCAATCAGCCCCAGCATTTT. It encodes CASSSSVGTNRNQPQHF.